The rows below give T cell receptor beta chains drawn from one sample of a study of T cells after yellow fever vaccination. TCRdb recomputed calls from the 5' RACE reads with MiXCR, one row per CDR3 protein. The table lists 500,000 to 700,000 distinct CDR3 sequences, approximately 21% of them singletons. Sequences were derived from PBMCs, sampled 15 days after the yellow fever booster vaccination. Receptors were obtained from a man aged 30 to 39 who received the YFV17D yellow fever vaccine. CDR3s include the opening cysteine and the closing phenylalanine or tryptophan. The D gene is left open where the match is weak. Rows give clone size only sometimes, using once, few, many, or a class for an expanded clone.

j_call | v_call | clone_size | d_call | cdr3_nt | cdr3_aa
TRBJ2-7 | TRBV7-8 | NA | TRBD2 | TGTGCCAGCAGCGATTCCGGGACTAGCGTTCACGAGCAGTACTTC | CASSDSGTSVHEQYF
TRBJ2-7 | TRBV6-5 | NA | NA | TGTGCCAGCAGTTACGCCACAGGATGGGGCTCCTACGAGCAGTACTTC | CASSYATGWGSYEQYF
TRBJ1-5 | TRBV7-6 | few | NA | TGTGCCAGCAGCTTAGGGGTAGCAGGGTTAGGCAATCAGCCCCAGCATTTT | CASSLGVAGLGNQPQHF
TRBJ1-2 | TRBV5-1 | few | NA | TGCGCCAGCAGCTTGGAGGTAGGGAGCGGCTACACCTTC | CASSLEVGSGYTF
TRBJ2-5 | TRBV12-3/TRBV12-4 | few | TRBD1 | TGTGCCAGCAGTAGTCGACAGGGTATATTGTCAGAGACCCAGTACTTC | CASSSRQGILSETQYF
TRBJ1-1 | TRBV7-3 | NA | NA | TGTGCCAGCAGCCCTAGGGGGTCCGGCACTGAAGCTTTCTTT | CASSPRGSGTEAFF
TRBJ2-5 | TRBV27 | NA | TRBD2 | TGTGCCAGCAGAGCGGGGACTAGCGGAAGTCAAGAGACCCAGTACTTC | CASRAGTSGSQETQYF
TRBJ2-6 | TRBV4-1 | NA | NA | TGCGCCAGCAGCCAAGATGTAGGAGGGATCCTGCGGGTTTCCGGGGCCAACGTCCTGACTTTC | CASSQDVGGILRVSGANVLTF
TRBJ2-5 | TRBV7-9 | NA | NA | TGTGCCAGCAGCCCGTGGATCGATCAAGAGACCCAGTACTTC | CASSPWIDQETQYF
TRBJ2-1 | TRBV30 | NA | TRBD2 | TGTGCCTGGAGTGTACGAGGACTAGCGGGGGGCAATGAGCAGTTCTTC | CAWSVRGLAGGNEQFF
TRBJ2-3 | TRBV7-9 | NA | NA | TGTGCCAGCAGCTTAATCGTTGGTGATACGCAGTATTTT | CASSLIVGDTQYF
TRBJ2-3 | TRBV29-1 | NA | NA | TGCAGCGTTGAACGGGTTAATCAGTATTTT | CSVERVNQYF
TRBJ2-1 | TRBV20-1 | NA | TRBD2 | TGCAGTGCCAGCCCCCTAGCGGGAGTGTACAATGAGCAGTTCTTC | CSASPLAGVYNEQFF
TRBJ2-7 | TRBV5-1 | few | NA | TGCGCCAGCACCCAGGCGGGTACCTACGAGCAGTACTTC | CASTQAGTYEQYF
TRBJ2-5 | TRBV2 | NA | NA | TGTGCCAGCAGTGTTGGCCCCGAAAAAGGCGAGACCCAGTACTTC | CASSVGPEKGETQYF
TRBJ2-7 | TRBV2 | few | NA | TGTGCCAGCAGTGACGGGGGGCGAAGAACCTACGAGCAGTACTTC | CASSDGGRRTYEQYF
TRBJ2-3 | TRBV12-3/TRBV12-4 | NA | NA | TGTGCCAGCAGTCTATGGAAATCAGATACGCAGTATTTT | CASSLWKSDTQYF
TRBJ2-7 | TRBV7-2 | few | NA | TGTGCCAGCAGCAGCCGGGGACCATCGAACTACGAGCGGCAGTACTTC | CASSSRGPSNYERQYF
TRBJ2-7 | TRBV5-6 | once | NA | TGTGCCAGCAGTAGGGTCTCTCCACCATACGAGCAGTACTTC | CASSRVSPPYEQYF
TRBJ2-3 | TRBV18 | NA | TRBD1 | TGTGCCAGCTCACCCCCTGGATGGGGGACAGGGGCACCAGATACGCAGTATTTT | CASSPPGWGTGAPDTQYF
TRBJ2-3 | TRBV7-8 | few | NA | TGTGCCAGCAGACCCATACTAGATTTCGCAGATACGCAGTATTTT | CASRPILDFADTQYF
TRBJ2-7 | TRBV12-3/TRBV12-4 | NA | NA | TGTGCCAGCAGTTTAGCACAGGGAGTCGAGCAGTACTTC | CASSLAQGVEQYF
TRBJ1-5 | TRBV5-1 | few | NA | TGCGCCAGCAGGCTGGCCCCGGCGGATCAGCCCCAGCATTTT | CASRLAPADQPQHF
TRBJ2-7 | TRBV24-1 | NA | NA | TGTGCCACCAGCGACGGGCCACTTGCGGACGAGCAGTACTTC | CATSDGPLADEQYF
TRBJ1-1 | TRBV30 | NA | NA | TGTGCCTGGAGTGTAACCGGACAGGCTTTCTTT | CAWSVTGQAFF
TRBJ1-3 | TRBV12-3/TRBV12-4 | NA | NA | TGTGCCAGCACCGACCCGTCCCTCTCTGGAAACACCATATATTTT | CASTDPSLSGNTIYF
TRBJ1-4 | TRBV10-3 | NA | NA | TGTGCCATCAGTGGCAGCCGAAATGAAAAACTGTTTTTT | CAISGSRNEKLFF
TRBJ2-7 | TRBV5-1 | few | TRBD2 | TGCGCCAGCAGACCGGACGGGGGGTTCTCCTACGAGCAGTACTTC | CASRPDGGFSYEQYF
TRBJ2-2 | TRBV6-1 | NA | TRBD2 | TGTGCCGGGGGGACTAGCGGGGCCGGGGAGCTGTTTTTT | CAGGTSGAGELFF
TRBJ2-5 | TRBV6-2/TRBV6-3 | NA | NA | TGTGCCAGCAGCCCCGCCGATGAGACCCAGTACTTC | CASSPADETQYF
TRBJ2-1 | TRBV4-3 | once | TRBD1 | TGCGCCAGCAGCTTCCACAGGGGGCGCTTGATTCCCGGGGCCTACAATGAGCAGTTCTTC | CASSFHRGRLIPGAYNEQFF
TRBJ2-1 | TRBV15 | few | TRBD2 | TGTGCCACCAGCAGTAGGACTAGCGAATCATCTGAGCAGTTCTTC | CATSSRTSESSEQFF
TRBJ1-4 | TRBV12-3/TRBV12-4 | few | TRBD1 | TGTGCCAGCAGTTTCACACGGACAGGGGTTTCGGAAAAACTGTTTTTT | CASSFTRTGVSEKLFF
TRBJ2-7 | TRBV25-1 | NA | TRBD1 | TGTGCCAGCAGTAACCCCGGGACAGGGAATCCCTACGAGCAGTACTTC | CASSNPGTGNPYEQYF
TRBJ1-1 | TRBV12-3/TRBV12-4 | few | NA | TGTGCCAGCAGTTCCTACGACAGGAACACTGAAGCTTTCTTT | CASSSYDRNTEAFF
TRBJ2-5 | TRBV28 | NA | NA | TGTGCCAGCAGTTTATGGGGGAGGGGGCAAGAGACCCAGTACTTC | CASSLWGRGQETQYF
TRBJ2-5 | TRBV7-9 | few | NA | TGTGCCAGCAGCTTAGGGTTGGGTCGGGGAACCCAAGAGACCCAGTACTTC | CASSLGLGRGTQETQYF